Below, 19 T cell receptor beta chains from the same sample are listed, as sequenced in a study of blood T cells in healthy people across ages. PCR was performed a second time for about 7 to 11 cycles using a sample-barcoded 5' primer and a J-beta primer mix. TCRdb re-derived calls from the 5' RACE reads in MiXCR, one entry per CDR3 protein. The data hold 1.5 million to 2 million distinct CDR3 sequences, with roughly 52% observed a single time. Input material: blood. Receptor source: a woman aged 35 to 49 in good health.

The chain carries TRBV5-1 and TRBJ2-3; D is possibly TRBD1 or TRBD2 (5 bases each). V lost 2 bases, J lost 8 bases, and 18 bases lay in between. This CDR3 is built from 15 residues. The V gene's germline CDR1 is SGHRS and CDR2 YFSETQ. Written as DNA, the CDR3 is TGCGCCAGCAGCTTACCGGGACCAGGCCCTACTACGCAGTATTTT. This sequence encodes CASSLPGPGPTTQYF.

A word on this clonotype: At one end the junction does not follow the germline gene, possibly because of a read error. V and J are TRBV5-1 and TRBJ2-5, with 7 nucleotides matching TRBD1. CDR1 is SGHRS and CDR2 is YFSETQ in the germline V gene. This CDR3 is built from 12 residues. CDR3 sequence: CASRAGGETRYF. The CDR3 coding sequence is TGCGCCAGCAGGGCAGGGGGAGAGACCCGGTACTTC.

This clonotype was picked up a small number of times. This sequence joins TRBV20-1 and TRBJ2-1, with 7 bases fitting TRBD2. Germline lookup yields CDR1 DFQATT and CDR2 SNEGSKA (reference sequence). The CDR3 is made up of 14 amino acids. V shed 1 base, J shed 10 bases, and the junction held 10 bases outside the gene matches. The CDR3 reads CSARVSGVRREQFF. The DNA of the CDR3 is TGCAGTGCTAGAGTCAGCGGGGTGCGTCGGGAGCAGTTCTTC.

The chain links TRBV4-1 to TRBJ2-7; 7 positions match TRBD1. Trimming at V came to 2 bases and at J to 3 bases, leaving 4 bases not matched to a gene. CDR3 size: 14 residues. Per the germline V gene, CDR1 is MGHRA and CDR2 is YSYEKL. CDR3 sequence reads: CASSQRDSFYEQYF. The CDR3 DNA is TGCGCCAGCAGCCAAAGGGACAGTTTCTACGAGCAGTACTTC.

The gene calls are TRBV5-5 and TRBJ1-6; tentatively, D is TRBD1 (5 bases). CDR1 and CDR2 (germline): SGHKS, YYEKEE (reference sequence). V shed 1 base and J shed 15 bases, with 20 bases lying between them. This CDR3 contains 15 residues. The CDR3 DNA follows: TGTGCCAGCAGCTTGACCGGGACCCACAATCGGGGCCTCCACTTT. It codes for CASSLTGTHNRGLHF.

This clonotype occurred once. The chain joins TRBV6-1 to TRBJ1-2; a weak D match, TRBD1 (6 bases). Germline V CDR1 and CDR2: MNHNS, SASEGT. V was pared by 4 bases and J by 4 bases, with 10 bases between. This CDR3 comprises 13 residues. DNA of the CDR3: TGTGCCAGCAGTGCGGCCAGGGGCTATGGCTACACCTTC. Its translation: CASSAARGYGYTF.

V usage is TRBV29-1 and J usage is TRBJ1-2; 10 positions match TRBD1. Germline lookup yields CDR1 SQVTM and CDR2 ANQGSEA. Trimming removed 6 bases from V and 2 bases from J; junction bases left unmatched: 6. This CDR3 is 14 amino acids long. In DNA, the CDR3 is TGCAGCGTGCCGGGACAGGGGATAAACTATGGCTACACCTTC. Protein product: CSVPGQGINYGYTF.

In its sample, this clonotype was seen once. The chain employs TRBV10-3 and TRBJ2-1; D tentatively fits TRBD1 or TRBD2 (6 bases each). This CDR3 has 17 residues. Germline loops: CDR1 ENHRY, CDR2 SYGVKD. V lost 2 bases, J lost 7 bases, and 21 bases lay in between. CDR3 coding DNA: TGTGCCATCAGTGAGACACTGACTAGGGGGACGACGAATGAGCAGTTCTTC. This gives the protein CAISETLTRGTTNEQFF.

About this clonotype itself: At one of its ends the junction is not consistent with the germline gene, which may arise from a read error. The chain combines TRBV7-9 with TRBJ1-2; a possible D gene is TRBD1 (6 bases). The V gene's germline CDR1 is SEHNR and CDR2 FQNEAQ (reference sequence). The CDR3 extends over 15 amino acids. In DNA, the CDR3 is TGTGCCAGCAGCTTAGTCCACAGGGAGTACTATGGCTACATCTTC. Translating gives CASSLVHREYYGYIF.

There are a few counts of this clonotype. The gene calls are TRBV21-1 and TRBJ2-5; the table's TRBD1 call for D was not verified on the DNA. TRBJ2-7 matches the DNA end more closely, so the J call is doubtful. TRBV21-1 is termed a pseudogene. The CDR3 covers 17 residues. The CDR3 reads CASSSVRTVMEGYEQYF. The CDR3 DNA sequence: TGTGCCAGTAGCTCAGTCCGGACAGTAATGGAAGGCTACGAGCAGTACTTC.

In its sample, this clonotype was seen a few times. The genes are TRBV4-3 and TRBJ2-3; 9 bases are shared with TRBD2. The germline gives CDR1 LGHNA, CDR2 YSLEER. The CDR3 runs 16 residues. The V gene end was trimmed by 4 bases and the J gene end by 2 bases; junction bases not matched to a gene: 7. CDR3 in amino acids: CASSPQASGDTDTQYF. DNA of the CDR3: TGCGCCAGCAGCCCCCAGGCTAGCGGGGACACAGATACGCAGTATTTT.

This clonotype was counted only a few times. V usage is TRBV27 and J usage is TRBJ2-1; D is ambiguous. The germline V gene has CDR1 MNHEY and CDR2 SMNVEV (reference sequence). Trimming removed 5 bases at V and 0 bases at J, with 17 bases between. The CDR3 has 17 residues. In nucleotides, the CDR3 is TGTGCCAGCAGTGAGACACCTTCGACCCGCTCCTACAATGAGCAGTTCTTC. Residues: CASSETPSTRSYNEQFF.

The chain links TRBV24-1 to TRBJ2-6; 7 positions agree with TRBD1. CDR1 is KGHDR, CDR2 SFDVKD, per germline. This CDR3 contains 17 residues. The J segment lost 1 base and the V segment lost 9 bases, leaving 11 bases of the junction unmatched. This CDR3 reads CATGHRGVRSGANVLTF. CDR3 DNA sequence: TGTGCCACCGGACACAGGGGAGTCAGGTCTGGGGCCAACGTCCTGACTTTC.

The J gene is TRBJ2-1, the V gene TRBV6-4, with 8 positions matching TRBD2. The V segment lost 3 bases and the J segment 2 bases; nucleotides outside the gene matches: 6. The CDR3 consists of 16 residues. Germline lookup yields CDR1 MRHNA and CDR2 SNTAGT. Here the CDR3 DNA reads TGTGCCAGCAGTGATTCGGGCGGGGGGCCCTACAATGAGCAGTTCTTC. This gives the protein CASSDSGGGPYNEQFF.

This chain joins TRBV28 and TRBJ1-5; D uncertain. Trimming shortened V by 2 bases and J by 5 bases, and 13 bases separated the two germline ends. The CDR3 is made up of 15 amino acids. Germline CDR1 reads MDHEN; CDR2 reads SYDVKM. The CDR3 sequence is CASSLRRDWDQPQHF. In DNA, the CDR3 is TGTGCCAGCAGTTTACGGCGGGATTGGGATCAGCCCCAGCATTTT.

The chain joins TRBV4-3 to TRBJ2-3, with 14 bases that match TRBD2. CDR1 and CDR2 (germline): LGHNA, YSLEER. This CDR3 comprises 17 residues. The V segment lost 1 base and the J segment 2 bases; nucleotides outside the gene matches: 2. This CDR3 reads CASSQGLAGGTTDTQYF. Written as DNA, the CDR3 is TGCGCCAGCAGCCAAGGACTAGCGGGGGGGACCACAGATACGCAGTATTTT.

The rearrangement joins TRBV6-2 or TRBV6-3 to TRBJ2-1; 14 bases fit TRBD2. Germline V lookup: CDR1 MNHEY, CDR2 SVGEGT. CDR3 length: 19 amino acids. V gave up 5 bases and J gave up 2 bases; unmatched junction bases: 11. The DNA for the CDR3 is TGTGCCAGCAGTAGCCAAGTCCCGGGACTAGCGGGGGCCTACAATGAGCAGTTCTTC. This gives the protein CASSSQVPGLAGAYNEQFF.

V gene TRBV3-1 combines with J gene TRBJ2-3, with D possibly TRBD2 on 5 matching bases. From germline, CDR1 is LGHDT and CDR2 YNNKEL (reference sequence). The CDR3 contains 16 residues. V shed 1 base and J shed 1 base, with 12 bases lying between them. The CDR3 loop is CASSQAGLRGTDTQYF. As DNA, the CDR3 is TGTGCCAGCAGCCAAGCGGGGTTGCGGGGCACAGATACGCAGTATTTT.

This clonotype was counted only a few times. The V gene is TRBV4-3, the J gene TRBJ2-1; TRBD1 agrees at 10 bases. After removal of 0 bases from V and 0 bases from J, the junction contained 11 bases not matched to a gene. There are 20 residues in the CDR3. Germline loops: CDR1 LGHNA, CDR2 YSLEER. The CDR3 is CASSQERGQGRLSSYNEQFF. CDR3 sequence (DNA): TGCGCCAGCAGCCAAGAAAGGGGACAGGGGCGACTTTCCTCCTACAATGAGCAGTTCTTC.